The 9 T cell receptor beta chains presented below share a single source sample, sequenced in a study of control samples from healthy donors and cancer patients. Sequencing was performed with immunoSEQ multiplex PCR; in TCRdb, only in-frame clones are kept and a portion is missing. The data contain about 18,000 clones, 80% to 85% of them seen just once; the ten biggest clones take up roughly 29%. The sample consisted of PBMCs. The receptors derive from a woman in her 70s with lung cancer.

The rearrangement links TRBV6-5 to TRBJ2-3; TRBD2 agrees at 7 bases. V was clipped by 6 bases and J by 6 bases; unmatched bases: 9. The CDR3 consists of 14 residues. CDR1 and CDR2 from the germline V gene are MNHEY and SVGAGI. The CDR3 sequence: CASRRGRASDTQYF. DNA for the CDR3: TGTGCCAGCAGGAGAGGGAGGGCATCGGATACGCAGTATTTT.

This chain uses TRBV25-1 with TRBJ2-7; D call uncertain. Germline V CDR1 and CDR2: MGHDK, SYGVNS. The CDR3 contains 12 residues. The germline V and J ends were trimmed by 8 bases and 2 bases, with 10 bases remaining between them. The CDR3 DNA is TGTGCCAGCGGCTACGGTGCCTACGAGCAGTACTTC. This codes for CASGYGAYEQYF.

The rearrangement links TRBV29-1 to TRBJ1-2, with D perhaps matching TRBD1 (5 bases). Germline V gene sequence: CDR1 SQVTM, CDR2 ANQGSEA. V was cut by 6 bases and J by 3 bases, with 17 bases left in between. The CDR3 has 14 amino acids. The CDR3 protein is CSVGRFRDDYGYTF. CDR3 in DNA: TGCAGCGTGGGAAGGTTTAGGGACGACTATGGCTACACCTTC.

V usage is TRBV9 and J usage is TRBJ2-1; maybe TRBD2 (6 bases). V was pared by 2 bases and J by 4 bases, with 13 bases between. The CDR3 contains 15 residues. The V gene's germline CDR1 is SGDLS and CDR2 YYNGEE. CDR3 amino acids: CASSVAAGLYNEQFF. For the CDR3, the DNA is TGTGCCAGCAGCGTTGCAGCGGGTCTTTACAATGAGCAGTTCTTC.

The rearrangement uses TRBV15 and TRBJ2-7; no definite D call. Trimming took off 3 bases at V and 2 bases at J, with 11 bases between the two ends. Germline loops: CDR1 LNHNV, CDR2 YYDKDF (reference sequence). CDR3 length: 14 amino acids. CDR3 in DNA: TGTGCCACCAGCAGTAGGCTAGAACCCTACGAGCAGTACTTC. It yields the protein CATSSRLEPYEQYF.

V gene TRBV24-1 combines with J gene TRBJ1-2; D is possibly TRBD1 (5 bases). The CDR3 has 13 residues. CDR1 is KGHDR and CDR2 is SFDVKD in the germline V gene. V lost 5 bases and J lost 4, with 10 bases in between. In DNA, the CDR3 is TGTGCCACCAGTGGGGGGAGTCCCTATGGCTACACCTTC. It translates to CATSGGSPYGYTF.

The rearrangement links TRBV6-6 to TRBJ2-2, with 8 bases that match TRBD1. The CDR3 extends over 15 amino acids. Germline V gene data show CDR1 as MNHNY and CDR2 as SVGAGI (reference sequence). The ends lost 2 bases at V and 4 bases at J; junction bases unmatched: 3. The CDR3 nucleotides read TGTGCCAGCAGTTACCAGGGGGCGATCACCGGGGAGCTGTTTTTT. It encodes CASSYQGAITGELFF.

This clone was counted a single time. The chain uses TRBV11-3 and TRBJ2-1; tentative D call: TRBD2 (6 bases). This CDR3 comprises 16 residues. Per the germline V gene, CDR1 is SGHNT and CDR2 is YENEEA. V lost 0 bases, J lost 0 bases, and 9 bases lay in between. As DNA, the CDR3 is TGTGCCAGCAGCTTAGACGGGAGTCTCTCCTACAATGAGCAGTTCTTC. Translation: CASSLDGSLSYNEQFF.

In its sample, this clone ranks as hyperexpanded. V is TRBV9 and J is TRBJ2-7, with 7 bases lining up with TRBD2. The CDR3 loop spans 15 amino acids. J was trimmed by 2 bases and V by 4 bases; bases with no gene match: 9. Germline CDR1 SGDLS, CDR2 YYNGEE. CDR3 bases: TGTGCCAGCAGCAGAGGAGCGGGACCCACCTACGAGCAGTACTTC. Protein: CASSRGAGPTYEQYF.